In its sample, the clone carrying this T cell receptor (beta chain) was seen a few times. No antigen is known for it. The source of the sample is a study of CD8 T cells in ankylosing spondylitis. Researchers built TCR beta libraries using quantitative 5'-RACE with molecular barcodes. A single record per CDR3 protein comes from TCRdb applying MiXCR to the 5' RACE reads. The sample yields 450,000 or so distinct CDR3 sequences, 26% seen once. Study-level points and caveats: From matched ankylosing spondylitis synovial fluid, disease-linked clones were reportedly recovered at significantly enriched levels. Some motif variants were previously reported in reactive arthritis synovial fluid and blood. Blood from ankylosing spondylitis patients appeared to carry a characteristic roughly 8-variant TCR beta motif.

The sample consisted of blood, either unsorted or a sorted T cell fraction (not recorded which). The TCR originated in a male donor with ankylosing spondylitis.

The CDR3 bases are TGTGCCAGCAGTCCGACCTCGACAGAAAATGAAAAACTGTTTTTT. It is translated as CASSPTSTENEKLFF. V and J are TRBV3-1 and TRBJ1-4, with a weak D call TRBD1 (5 bases). V was clipped by 6 bases and J by 5 bases, with 16 bases between them. Germline-derived CDR1 and CDR2 are LGHDT and YNNKEL (reference sequence). The CDR3 is 15 residues long.